Listed below are T cell receptor beta chains from one sample, sequenced in a study of T cell responses to AZD1222 COVID-19 vaccine. TCRdb's table, derived via immunoSEQ multiplex PCR, lists solely in-frame clones and lacks some. The sample records 86,000 or so clones, roughly nine tenths being singletons. The specimen comprised peripheral blood, sampled on day 0 of AZD1222 vaccination. These receptors came from an adult in good health. The CDR3 runs from the conserved cysteine through the conserved F or W. Each record gives: J gene, D gene, clone size, CDR3 length, V gene, CDR3 protein, CDR3 DNA. The D gene is left open where the match is weak. Clone size is stated in some rows and not others, as once, few, many or a class when expanded.

J gene: TRBJ2-7; D gene: .; clone size: .; CDR3 length: 14; V gene: TRBV11-2; CDR3 protein: CASSLALKQHEQYF; CDR3 DNA: TGTGCCAGCAGCTTAGCCCTAAAACAGCACGAGCAGTACTTC
J gene: TRBJ2-2; D gene: TRBD2; clone size: few; CDR3 length: 17; V gene: TRBV9; CDR3 protein: CASSFGLAGAPPGELFF; CDR3 DNA: TGTGCCAGCAGCTTCGGACTAGCGGGGGCGCCCCCCGGGGAGCTGTTTTTT
J gene: TRBJ2-1; D gene: TRBD2; clone size: .; CDR3 length: 17; V gene: TRBV19; CDR3 protein: CASSIPPGLAGGLEQFF; CDR3 DNA: TGTGCCAGTAGTATCCCCCCTGGCTTAGCGGGAGGCTTAGAGCAGTTCTTC
J gene: TRBJ1-5; D gene: .; clone size: .; CDR3 length: 15; V gene: TRBV7-9; CDR3 protein: CASSLAGGSNQPQHF; CDR3 DNA: TGTGCCAGCAGCTTAGCTGGGGGGAGCAATCAGCCCCAGCATTTT
J gene: TRBJ2-3; D gene: .; clone size: .; CDR3 length: 12; V gene: TRBV7-2; CDR3 protein: CASSLFEDTQYF; CDR3 DNA: TGTGCCAGCAGCTTATTCGAAGATACGCAGTATTTT
J gene: TRBJ2-5; D gene: .; clone size: .; CDR3 length: 11; V gene: TRBV20-1; CDR3 protein: CSVDSQETQYF; CDR3 DNA: TGCAGTGTGGATTCTCAAGAGACCCAGTACTTC
J gene: TRBJ1-1; D gene: .; clone size: .; CDR3 length: 13; V gene: TRBV4-1; CDR3 protein: CASSQTVNTEAFF; CDR3 DNA: TGCGCCAGCAGCCAGACAGTGAACACTGAAGCTTTCTTT
J gene: TRBJ2-3; D gene: TRBD2; clone size: .; CDR3 length: 15; V gene: TRBV14; CDR3 protein: CASSQGGGGTDTQYF; CDR3 DNA: TGTGCCAGCAGCCAAGGGGGGGGTGGCACAGATACGCAGTATTTT
J gene: TRBJ2-7; D gene: TRBD2; clone size: .; CDR3 length: 14; V gene: TRBV6-5; CDR3 protein: CASSYPGTTYEQYF; CDR3 DNA: TGTGCCAGCAGTTACCCCGGGACTACCTACGAGCAGTACTTC
J gene: TRBJ1-3; D gene: .; clone size: .; CDR3 length: 15; V gene: TRBV7-9; CDR3 protein: CASSLEVISGNTIYF; CDR3 DNA: TGTGCCAGCAGCCTAGAGGTCATCTCTGGAAACACCATATATTTT
J gene: TRBJ2-5; D gene: .; clone size: .; CDR3 length: 12; V gene: TRBV28; CDR3 protein: CASSYGQGTQYF; CDR3 DNA: TGTGCCAGCAGTTATGGGCAAGGGACCCAGTACTTC
J gene: TRBJ1-1; D gene: .; clone size: .; CDR3 length: 13; V gene: TRBV4-2; CDR3 protein: CASSQEPGTEAFF; CDR3 DNA: TGTGCCAGCAGCCAAGAGCCGGGGACGGAAGCTTTCTTT
J gene: TRBJ1-5; D gene: TRBD1; clone size: .; CDR3 length: 14; V gene: TRBV18; CDR3 protein: CASSRGQGDQPQHF; CDR3 DNA: TGTGCCAGCTCCCGGGGACAGGGGGATCAGCCCCAGCATTTT
J gene: TRBJ2-5; D gene: TRBD2; clone size: .; CDR3 length: 16; V gene: TRBV30; CDR3 protein: CAWSFGGLAGAETQYF; CDR3 DNA: TGTGCCTGGAGTTTCGGGGGACTAGCGGGGGCGGAGACCCAGTACTTC
J gene: TRBJ2-5; D gene: .; clone size: .; CDR3 length: 17; V gene: TRBV4-1; CDR3 protein: CASSQGNGPRGQETQYF; CDR3 DNA: TGCGCCAGCAGCCAAGGGAACGGCCCAAGGGGACAAGAGACCCAGTACTTC
J gene: TRBJ1-1; D gene: TRBD1; clone size: once; CDR3 length: 14; V gene: TRBV15; CDR3 protein: CATRQGAGDTEAFF; CDR3 DNA: TGTGCCACCCGACAGGGGGCGGGAGACACTGAAGCTTTCTTT
J gene: TRBJ2-2; D gene: .; clone size: .; CDR3 length: 16; V gene: TRBV5-6; CDR3 protein: CASSWGRGRNTGELFF; CDR3 DNA: TGTGCCAGCAGCTGGGGACGGGGAAGGAACACCGGGGAGCTGTTTTTT
J gene: TRBJ2-3; D gene: .; clone size: .; CDR3 length: 13; V gene: TRBV24-1; CDR3 protein: CATSPAHTDTQYF; CDR3 DNA: TGTGCCACCAGTCCAGCCCACACAGATACGCAGTATTTT
J gene: TRBJ2-3; D gene: TRBD2; clone size: .; CDR3 length: 17; V gene: TRBV19; CDR3 protein: CASSMGLAGDPTDTQYF; CDR3 DNA: TGTGCCAGTAGTATGGGACTAGCGGGGGACCCCACAGATACGCAGTATTTT
J gene: TRBJ2-1; D gene: TRBD2; clone size: .; CDR3 length: 16; V gene: TRBV7-2; CDR3 protein: CASSLERTSGNNEQFF; CDR3 DNA: TGTGCCAGCAGCTTAGAGAGGACTAGCGGAAACAATGAGCAGTTCTTC
J gene: TRBJ2-5; D gene: .; clone size: .; CDR3 length: 15; V gene: TRBV12-2; CDR3 protein: CASRSIAGGPETQYF; CDR3 DNA: TGTGCAAGTCGCTCTATAGCGGGAGGGCCCGAGACCCAGTACTTC
J gene: TRBJ1-5; D gene: .; clone size: .; CDR3 length: 15; V gene: TRBV6-2/TRBV6-3; CDR3 protein: CASSHLDGLNQPQHF; CDR3 DNA: TGTGCCAGCAGTCACTTGGACGGACTCAATCAGCCCCAGCATTTT
J gene: TRBJ2-3; D gene: TRBD1; clone size: .; CDR3 length: 14; V gene: TRBV5-6; CDR3 protein: CASSSTGITDTQYF; CDR3 DNA: TGTGCCAGCAGCTCGACAGGGATCACAGATACGCAGTATTTT
J gene: TRBJ2-3; D gene: .; clone size: .; CDR3 length: 10; V gene: TRBV2; CDR3 protein: CASGTGARYF; CDR3 DNA: TGTGCCAGCGGGACGGGAGCGCGGTATTTT
J gene: TRBJ1-3; D gene: .; clone size: .; CDR3 length: 14; V gene: TRBV7-8; CDR3 protein: CASCLGLSGNTIYF; CDR3 DNA: TGTGCCAGCTGCCTGGGTCTCTCTGGAAACACCATATATTTT
J gene: TRBJ1-2; D gene: TRBD1; clone size: .; CDR3 length: 12; V gene: TRBV30; CDR3 protein: CGSDRGRDGYTF; CDR3 DNA: TGTGGGAGTGACAGGGGGCGTGATGGCTACACCTTC
J gene: TRBJ2-1; D gene: TRBD2; clone size: .; CDR3 length: 17; V gene: TRBV5-5; CDR3 protein: CASSLAWGTSGNYEQFF; CDR3 DNA: TGTGCCAGCAGCTTGGCCTGGGGGACTAGCGGGAACTATGAGCAGTTCTTC
J gene: TRBJ1-1; D gene: .; clone size: .; CDR3 length: 11; V gene: TRBV2; CDR3 protein: CASIQNTEAFF; CDR3 DNA: TGTGCCAGCATCCAGAACACTGAAGCTTTCTTT